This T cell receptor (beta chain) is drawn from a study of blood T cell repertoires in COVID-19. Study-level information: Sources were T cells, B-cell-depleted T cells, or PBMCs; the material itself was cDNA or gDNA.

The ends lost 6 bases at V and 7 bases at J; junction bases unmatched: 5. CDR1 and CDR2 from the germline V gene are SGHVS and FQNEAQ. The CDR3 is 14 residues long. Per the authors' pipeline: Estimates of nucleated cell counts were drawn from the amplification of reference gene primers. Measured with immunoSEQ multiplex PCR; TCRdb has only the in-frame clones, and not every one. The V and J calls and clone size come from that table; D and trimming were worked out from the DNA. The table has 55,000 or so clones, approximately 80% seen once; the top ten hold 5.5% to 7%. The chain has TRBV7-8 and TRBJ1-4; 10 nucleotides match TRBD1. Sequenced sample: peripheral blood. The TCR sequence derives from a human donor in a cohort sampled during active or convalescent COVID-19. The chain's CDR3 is CASRPDRGSEKLFF. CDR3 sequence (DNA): TGTGCCAGCAGGCCGGACAGGGGGAGTGAAAAACTGTTTTTT.